What follows describes a single TCR beta chain. The clone's antigen remains unknown. Qualities for individual bases were not recorded, and no much larger clone is one base off. The sample comes from a study of T cells in Graves' hyperthyroidism and ophthalmopathy (dated by TCRdb to the late 2010s). With regard to the full study: Peripheral blood samples were taken at initial diagnosis, before any treatment was given. TCR V-J signatures able to tell the groups apart were searched for in a discovery cohort of more than 90 patients, of whom under 45 had Graves' ophthalmopathy and under 65 had stable Graves' hyperthyroidism. Prospective prediction of ophthalmopathy was tested in an independent validation cohort consisting of some 18 hyperthyroidism patients and around 17 patients who later progressed to ophthalmopathy. The 100 discovery patients were randomly divided into training and test sets at a 7:3 ratio. The study also compared thyroid tissue and blood T-cell repertoires from several Graves' hyperthyroidism patients. After blood sampling, hyperthyroidism patients were treated with methimazole at a starting dose of 30 mg daily, and ophthalmopathy patients were treated with high-dose intravenous methylprednisolone. The paper describes TCR Vbeta CDR3 sequencing of around 130 peripheral blood samples, made up of some 42 ophthalmopathy patients, 70 to 75 hyperthyroidism patients and 17 progressor patients.

From a lookup of the germline V gene, CDR1 and CDR2 are SGHTA and FQGTGA. Relative to germline, V is missing 5 bases and J is missing 2 bases, with 12 bases of the junction outside any gene match. The CDR3 holds 17 amino acids from the cysteine to the phenylalanine. Just the 51-base CDR3 DNA is kept, in frame starting at base 1. Amplification of TCR beta CDR3 regions was carried out from RNA transcripts. The TCR CDR3 was subjected to a first round of RT-PCR using the HTBI primer set and the Qiagen OneStep RT-PCR kit. The libraries were constructed in a second round of multiplex PCR and then size-selected and purified. The libraries were sequenced on an Illumina HiSeq2000 using paired-end 100 bp reads. As for how the authors treated the data: SOAPnuke was used to process the raw data, throwing out any read that contained adapters or uncalled bases, had a mean Phred below 15, or lacked an exact constant-primer or identifier match. High-quality paired reads were merged with COPE v1.2.5, and unique nucleotide sequences were defined as clonotypes. Clonotypes were aligned to IMGT TRBV, TRBD and TRBJ reference segments using MiTCR v1.1. The analysis was restricted to V-J combinations with a frequency above 0.0001, which together covered over 99% of the repertoires. The TCS score was defined as the ratio of F50 (clonal expansion) to E x V (chaos), calculated using BLOSUM62-based TCRdist between CDR3 peptides within each V-J. Welch's t-statistics and random forest reduced approximately 520 V-J features to fewer than 15, which were used in a naive Bayes classifier (R e1071). TCRdb reanalyzed the raw reads on its own, using fastp at Q25 for trimming and MiXCR for clone calling, and kept in-frame beta chains. Entries that share a CDR3 protein sequence are merged under the most common genes and DNA. TCRdb's processing, not the authors', yielded these V and J calls. This sample gives 730,000 or so distinct CDR3 sequences in total; around 19% of them show up just once. The top ten hold around 17% of the sample.

Hyperthyroidism patients were aged 18 to 65 years and newly diagnosed, with disease duration of less than 2 months. The study excluded patients with uncontrolled infections, other autoimmune diseases, pregnancy or lactation. Diagnoses relied on clinical symptoms, serum thyroxine and TRAb, thyroid ultrasound and orbital computed tomography. Blood from progressor patients was drawn when they were first diagnosed with hyperthyroidism, before any ophthalmopathy symptoms appeared. PBMCs were separated from roughly 10 ml of fresh peripheral blood using Ficoll-Paque density gradient centrifugation. Patients classed as progressors first received a Graves' hyperthyroidism diagnosis and then went on to develop ophthalmopathy during follow-up. Total RNA was extracted with Trizol reagent, and quality was checked on an Agilent 2100 Bioanalyzer. The investigation overall reported the following: Sample size was not statistically predetermined, and investigators were not blinded to group allocation. Most expanded thyroid clonotypes (frequency above 0.001) were also detected in blood, suggesting blood repertoires may reflect thyroid immune responses. In validation, progression to ophthalmopathy was predicted by the model with 65% to 71% sensitivity and around 75% specificity, a median of about 6 months before onset. A model built on a 13 V-J signature distinguished ophthalmopathy from stable hyperthyroidism, reaching roughly 88% sensitivity and about 81% specificity in cross-validation and 80%/75% in testing.

This receptor was taken from a woman between 50 and 59 years old with Graves' hyperthyroidism that later progressed to Graves' ophthalmopathy. Rearrangement joined TRBV7-3 to TRBJ1-5; 7 nucleotides in the junction match TRBD1. The source material was blood. The CDR3 region: CASSPRDSSMGNQPQHF. The base sequence is TGTGCCAGCAGCCCCCGGGACAGTAGCATGGGCAATCAGCCCCAGCATTTT.